The 19 T cell receptor beta chains listed next were all sequenced from one sample in a study of Ad26.COV2.S vaccination and SARS-CoV-2 variants. Treatment described: roughly 19 received Ad26.COV2.S at low or high dose, single or two shots; about 5 received placebo; per-sample allocation not given. It was on day 63 after the first vaccine or placebo injection that samples were taken. The assay was immunoSEQ multiplex PCR, and TCRdb's table has in-frame clones only and misses some. The table has about 350,000 clones, 86% seen once; the top ten hold approximately 12%. Material: peripheral blood, obtained in a trial of Ad26.COV2.S vaccine versus placebo. All receptors derive from a person between 18 and 60 years old who received the Ad26.COV2.S COVID-19 vaccine or a placebo.

The chain couples TRBV2 to TRBJ1-5; a weak D match, TRBD1 (6 bases). Germline V CDR1 and CDR2: SNHLY, FYNNEI. This CDR3 spans 14 amino acids. Trimming removed 2 bases at V and 5 bases at J, with 10 bases between. CDR3 in DNA: TGTGCCAGCAGTGAACAGGGGACCGATCAGCCCCAGCATTTT. Encoded protein: CASSEQGTDQPQHF. Full variable domain (remainder filled in from reference TRBV2 and TRBJ1-5): EPEVTQTPSHQVTQMGQEVILRCVPISNHLYFYWYRQILGQKVEFLVSFYNNEISEKSEIFDDQFSVERPDGSNFTLKIRSTKLEDSAMYFCASSEQGTDQPQHFGDGTRLSIL.

This chain links TRBV28 with TRBJ1-6; D is perhaps TRBD1 (5 bases). This CDR3 is 16 amino acids long. V was pared by 5 bases and J by 6 bases, with 17 bases between. Germline V gene sequence: CDR1 MDHEN, CDR2 SYDVKM. CDR3 nucleotide sequence: TGTGCCAGCAGTCTCCCGAGTGGGGGTACTAATTCACCCCTCCACTTT. It codes for CASSLPSGGTNSPLHF.

CDR3 loop: CASSGGMNTEAFF. CDR3 DNA sequence: TGTGCCAGCAGTGGGGGCATGAACACTGAAGCTTTCTTT. This chain joins TRBV7-8 and TRBJ1-1, with a possible D match to TRBD1 (6 bases). V shed 6 bases and J shed 0 bases, with 8 bases lying between them. Germline loops: CDR1 SGHVS, CDR2 FQNEAQ. The CDR3 contains 13 residues.

The V call is TRBV5-1, the J call TRBJ1-4, with a weak D call TRBD1 (6 bases). The CDR3 spans 15 residues. Germline V gene data show CDR1 as SGHRS and CDR2 as YFSETQ. Trimming pared 2 bases from V and 8 bases from J, leaving 16 bases between. CDR3 sequence reads: CASSFGGRIGEKLFF. The CDR3 DNA reads as TGCGCCAGCAGCTTCGGGGGCCGTATAGGGGAAAAACTGTTTTTT. The full variable domain, its missing parts supplied by reference TRBV5-1 and TRBJ1-4, is KAGVTQTPRYLIKTRGQQVTLSCSPISGHRSVSWYQQTPGQGLQFLFEYFSETQRNKGNFPGRFSGRQFSNSRSEMNVSTLELGDSALYLCASSFGGRIGEKLFFGSGTQLSVL.

This clone occurred once. This chain connects TRBV5-5 to TRBJ1-1; D is uncertain. Germline V gene lookup returns CDR1 SGHKS and CDR2 YYEKEE (reference sequence). V lost 0 bases, J lost 7 bases, and 13 bases lay in between. The length of the CDR3 is 14 residues. The CDR3 bases are TGTGCCAGCAGCTTGGTTGGAGGGTCAAGTGAAGCTTTCTTT. Its translation is CASSLVGGSSEAFF. Together with reference TRBV5-5 and TRBJ1-1, the CDR3 gives the full variable domain: DAGVTQSPTHLIKTRGQQVTLRCSPISGHKSVSWYQQVLGQGPQFIFQYYEKEERGRGNFPDRFSARQFPNYSSELNVNALLLGDSALYLCASSLVGGSSEAFFGQGTRLTVV.

The chain recombines TRBV19 with TRBJ2-6; D gene unclear. CDR1 is LNHDA and CDR2 is SQIVND in the germline V gene (reference sequence). The CDR3 runs to 13 residues. The V gene lost 5 bases and the J gene lost 1 base, with 3 bases spanning the gap. This CDR3 reads CASSVSGANVLTF. As DNA, the CDR3 is TGTGCCAGTAGTGTTTCTGGGGCCAACGTCCTGACTTTC.

The chain is built from TRBV28 and TRBJ2-1; 11 bases map to TRBD2. Germline CDR1 is MDHEN and CDR2 is SYDVKM. With 6 bases clipped from V and 8 bases from J, the junction kept 9 bases outside the gene matches. This CDR3 is 15 amino acids long. The CDR3 DNA sequence: TGTGCCAGCAGCTTAGACCTAGCGGGGGGCTATGAGCAGTTCTTC. It translates to CASSLDLAGGYEQFF.

The V and J genes are TRBV28 and TRBJ2-5, with D possibly matching TRBD1 (6 bases). This CDR3 spans 19 amino acids. V lost 5 bases to trimming and J lost 4 bases, with 29 bases between them. Germline CDR1 reads MDHEN; CDR2 reads SYDVKM. The CDR3 loop reads CASSTAPGAERARGETQYF. The CDR3 bases are TGTGCCAGCAGTACGGCCCCAGGGGCAGAAAGGGCTCGGGGAGAGACCCAGTACTTC. The variable domain in full, with the rest retrieved from reference TRBV28 and TRBJ2-5, is DVKVTQSSRYLVKRTGEKVFLECVQDMDHENMFWYRQDPGLGLRLIYFSYDVKMKEKGDIPEGYSVSREKKERFSLILESASTNQTSMYLCASSTAPGAERARGETQYFGPGTRLLVL.

The chain uses TRBV19 and TRBJ2-1, with D unclear. Trimming stripped 8 bases from V and 1 base from J, with 12 bases between. Germline V CDR1 and CDR2: LNHDA, SQIVND (reference sequence). This CDR3 has 14 residues. The CDR3 region is CASSSSLSYNEQFF. The DNA of the CDR3 is TGTGCCAGTTCCTCCAGCCTTTCCTACAATGAGCAGTTCTTC. Full variable domain (rest looked up from reference TRBV19 and TRBJ2-1): DGGITQSPKYLFRKEGQNVTLSCEQNLNHDAMYWYRQDPGQGLRLIYYSQIVNDFQKGDIAEGYSVSREKKESFPLTVTSAQKNPTAFYLCASSSSLSYNEQFFGPGTRLTVL.

CDR3 region: CASSAGDEQYF. The CDR3 DNA follows: TGCGCCAGCAGCGCGGGAGACGAGCAGTACTTC. The chain couples TRBV5-1 to TRBJ2-7; 7 bases fit TRBD2. J lost 5 bases, V lost 4 bases, and 0 bases had no gene match. This CDR3 spans 11 amino acids. Germline CDR1 and CDR2: SGHRS and YFSETQ.

The CDR3, as DNA: TGTGCCACCAGGGAGGGTGGCACAGATACGCAGTATTTT. Translation gives CATREGGTDTQYF. The rearrangement uses TRBV7-3 and TRBJ2-3; 7 bases are shared with TRBD2. V shed 10 bases, J shed 1 base, and the junction held 5 bases outside the gene matches. The V gene's germline CDR1 is SGHTA and CDR2 FQGTGA. This CDR3 is built from 13 residues.

V gene TRBV18 combines with J gene TRBJ2-7, with 10 bases matching TRBD1. This CDR3 has 14 amino acids. V was clipped by 3 bases and J by 5 bases; unmatched bases: 4. Germline CDR1 KGHSH, CDR2 LQKENI. The CDR3 bases are TGTGCCAGCTCACCCGGGACAGGGGAGCACGAGCAGTACTTC. Protein product: CASSPGTGEHEQYF.

This chain joins TRBV19 and TRBJ2-1; 9 bases are shared with TRBD2. The CDR3 has 17 residues. The V and J ends lost 0 bases and 4 bases, in that order; junction bases with no gene match: 7. Germline CDR1 reads LNHDA; CDR2 reads SQIVND (reference sequence). The CDR3 bases are TGTGCCAGTAGTATAGATTATGAGCGGGGGGCGTACAATGAGCAGTTCTTC. Amino acids: CASSIDYERGAYNEQFF.

The gene calls are TRBV7-9 and TRBJ2-3; D is tentatively TRBD1 or TRBD2 (5 bases each). Trimming took off 0 bases at V and 1 base at J, with 8 bases between the two ends. This CDR3 has 15 amino acids. The germline gives CDR1 SEHNR, CDR2 FQNEAQ (reference sequence). The CDR3 reads CASSLAQGRTDTQYF. CDR3 nucleotides: TGTGCCAGCAGCTTAGCTCAGGGACGCACAGATACGCAGTATTTT.

J is TRBJ1-2 and V is TRBV7-2; a weak D match, TRBD1 (6 bases). Germline V gene lookup returns CDR1 SGHTA and CDR2 FQGNSA. Trimming pared 1 base from V and 4 bases from J, leaving 16 bases between. The CDR3 covers 16 residues. The CDR3 spells CASSLGDTGVGYGYTF. For the CDR3, the DNA is TGTGCCAGCAGCTTAGGGGACACTGGGGTTGGCTATGGCTACACCTTC. Variable domain in full (rest from reference TRBV7-2 and TRBJ1-2): GAGVSQSPSNKVTEKGKDVELRCDPISGHTALYWYRQSLGQGLEFLIYFQGNSAPDKSGLPSDRFSAERTGGSVSTLTIQRTQQEDSAVYLCASSLGDTGVGYGYTFGSGTRLTVV.

This chain uses TRBV19 with TRBJ1-5; D not resolved. V shed 7 bases and J shed 0 bases, with 13 bases lying between them. Germline loops: CDR1 LNHDA, CDR2 SQIVND (reference sequence). The length of the CDR3 is 15 residues. The CDR3 is CASNPENYSNQPQHF. In DNA, the CDR3 is TGTGCCAGTAACCCCGAAAATTATAGCAATCAGCCCCAGCATTTT. The full variable domain, completed using reference TRBV19 and TRBJ1-5, is DGGITQSPKYLFRKEGQNVTLSCEQNLNHDAMYWYRQDPGQGLRLIYYSQIVNDFQKGDIAEGYSVSREKKESFPLTVTSAQKNPTAFYLCASNPENYSNQPQHFGDGTRLSIL.

The V call is TRBV12-3 or TRBV12-4, the J call TRBJ2-1; 10 nucleotides line up with TRBD2. The CDR3 covers 13 residues. Germline trimming cut 3 bases from V and 9 bases from J; bases unmatched to any gene: 2. CDR3 DNA: TGTGCCAGCAGTTTGCTAGCGGGAGTTGAGCAGTTCTTC. As protein: CASSLLAGVEQFF.

V and J are TRBV7-2 and TRBJ2-2, with a weak D call TRBD1 (5 bases). The CDR3 is 15 residues long. Looked up from germline, CDR1 is SGHTA and CDR2 is FQGNSA. V lost 5 bases and J 4 bases, leaving 14 bases between the germline ends. CDR3 DNA sequence: TGTGCCAGCAGCCTGCGGCAGGGCCTCACCGGGGAGCTGTTTTTT. This encodes CASSLRQGLTGELFF.

V and J are TRBV19 and TRBJ1-1; no reliable D call. Trimming removed 3 bases from V and 0 bases from J, with 8 bases in between. The CDR3 runs to 14 residues. Germline V gene lookup returns CDR1 LNHDA and CDR2 SQIVND (reference sequence). Written as DNA, the CDR3 is TGTGCCAGTAGTATCCGGGATATGAACACTGAAGCTTTCTTT. Translated, it gives CASSIRDMNTEAFF. Using reference TRBV19 and TRBJ1-1 for the parts outside the CDR3, the full variable domain is DGGITQSPKYLFRKEGQNVTLSCEQNLNHDAMYWYRQDPGQGLRLIYYSQIVNDFQKGDIAEGYSVSREKKESFPLTVTSAQKNPTAFYLCASSIRDMNTEAFFGQGTRLTVV.